These T cell receptor beta chains were read from a single sample in a study of CD8 T cells in ankylosing spondylitis. TCRdb re-called the 5' RACE reads through MiXCR, storing one row per CDR3 protein. The sample consists of roughly 130,000 distinct CDR3 sequences, roughly 13% of them appearing once. Material: blood, either unsorted or a sorted T cell fraction (not recorded which). These receptor sequences come from a female donor with ankylosing spondylitis or in good health (not recorded which). Both conserved end residues are part of each CDR3. D genes are given only for firm matches. Rows give clone size only sometimes, using once, few, many, or a class for an expanded clone.

J: TRBJ2-3
size: few
V: TRBV5-1
D: TRBD2
CDR3: CASSSRAGGPPDTQYF
DNA: TGCGCCAGCAGTTCGCGAGCGGGAGGGCCTCCAGATACGCAGTATTTT

J: TRBJ1-5
size: NA
V: TRBV5-1
D: NA
CDR3: CASSLIPGEYQPQHF
DNA: TGCGCCAGCAGCTTGATTCCAGGGGAATATCAGCCCCAGCATTTT

J: TRBJ2-3
size: many
V: TRBV24-1
D: NA
CDR3: CATSDLGGITDTQYF
DNA: TGTGCCACCAGTGATTTGGGGGGTATCACAGATACGCAGTATTTT

J: TRBJ2-3
size: many
V: TRBV20-1
D: NA
CDR3: CSASGGPNGAQYF
DNA: TGCAGTGCTAGCGGGGGCCCGAATGGGGCGCAGTATTTT

J: TRBJ2-6
size: few
V: TRBV5-5
D: NA
CDR3: CASSFGQFLAGANVLTF
DNA: TGTGCCAGCAGCTTTGGACAGTTTTTAGCCGGGGCCAACGTCCTGACTTTC

J: TRBJ2-2
size: many
V: TRBV9
D: NA
CDR3: CASSLGSPGELFF
DNA: TGTGCCAGCAGTCTGGGGAGCCCCGGGGAGCTGTTTTTT

J: TRBJ1-6
size: many
V: TRBV9
D: NA
CDR3: CASSVGVRAYNSPLHF
DNA: TGTGCCAGCAGCGTAGGTGTCAGGGCCTATAATTCACCCCTCCACTTT

J: TRBJ2-5
size: NA
V: TRBV29-1
D: TRBD2
CDR3: CSARTSGRRGETQYF
DNA: TGCAGCGCTAGGACTAGCGGGAGAAGGGGAGAGACCCAGTACTTC

J: TRBJ2-7
size: many
V: TRBV12-3/TRBV12-4
D: NA
CDR3: CASSFGRGLEQYF
DNA: TGTGCCAGCAGTTTTGGGCGAGGGCTCGAGCAGTACTTC

J: TRBJ1-3
size: NA
V: TRBV12-3/TRBV12-4
D: NA
CDR3: CASSRTATSGNTIYF
DNA: TGTGCCAGCAGCAGGACAGCGACCTCTGGAAACACCATATATTTT

J: TRBJ1-2
size: many
V: TRBV29-1
D: NA
CDR3: CSVVSSSGGYTF
DNA: TGCAGCGTTGTATCCTCTTCGGGGGGCTACACCTTC

J: TRBJ2-3
size: NA
V: TRBV4-2
D: NA
CDR3: CASSQGAQNTDTQYF
DNA: TGTGCCAGCAGCCAAGGGGCACAGAACACAGATACGCAGTATTTT

J: TRBJ2-1
size: few
V: TRBV7-2
D: NA
CDR3: CASTLQYNEQFF
DNA: TGTGCCAGCACACTCCAGTACAATGAGCAGTTCTTC